This entry features one T cell receptor (beta chain) sequence. As yet, its antigen is unknown. PCR employed 60 Vbeta and 13 Jbeta primers. Clones were sequenced by immunoSEQ multiplex PCR, and TCRdb holds only the in-frame ones, with some missing. Its clone listing holds approximately 100,000 clones. J lost 7 bases, V lost 5 bases, and 5 bases had no gene match. The CDR3 is 14 amino acids. Germline lookup yields CDR1 WNHNN and CDR2 SYGVQD (reference sequence). This sample was taken from a study of cytomegalovirus exposure and HLA in healthy donors. Whole-study context: There were 90 million to 140 million unique TCR beta sequences, drawn from 150 million to 200 million T cells, in an earlier analysis.

Findings and caveats of the study: HLA allele associations emerged for about 18,000 TCR beta sequences in a later analysis, at 0.05 false discovery rate. Immune exposure information comprised only CMV serostatus. The productive fraction for most TCR beta V segments was about 87% or about 30% in an earlier analysis.

The receptor's source is a middle-aged man in good health and CMV-seronegative. The sample consisted of PBMCs. The chain uses TRBV10-1 and TRBJ2-2; 9 nucleotides line up with TRBD1. CDR3 in DNA: TGCGCCAGCAGTAAGGACAGGGGATACGGGGAGCTGTTTTTT. Protein: CASSKDRGYGELFF.